The next 8 T cell receptor beta chains were all read from a single sample in a study of CD8 T cells in Susac syndrome. A quantity of about 0.45 to 1 ug RNA underwent reverse transcription using random hexamers. TCRdb passed the immunoSEQ multiplex PCR reads through MiXCR, listing each CDR3 protein once. The sample has about 300,000 distinct CDR3 sequences, around 89% seen once. Material: CD8+ T cells from PBMCs. The receptor source for this set is a human donor with multiple sclerosis.

The chain couples TRBV4-3 to TRBJ2-5, with D possibly being TRBD1 (6 bases). The CDR3 loop spans 14 amino acids. Germline loops: CDR1 LGHNA, CDR2 YSLEER. Trimming cost V 0 bases and J 2 bases, with 7 bases left between them. The CDR3 DNA reads as TGCGCCAGCAGCCAAGACAGGGGACAAGAGACCCAGTACTTC. The encoded protein is CASSQDRGQETQYF.

The chain has TRBV7-2 and TRBJ2-1, with a tentative D call TRBD1 (6 bases). This CDR3 spans 15 amino acids. CDR1 and CDR2 (germline): SGHTA, FQGNSA. Between the trimmed V and J ends, which lost 1 base and 9 bases, there was a span of 16 bases. CDR3 sequence reads: CASSLVTGSLTEQFF. The CDR3 DNA follows: TGTGCCAGCAGCTTAGTGACAGGATCTCTCACTGAGCAGTTCTTC.

The chain combines TRBV6-2 or TRBV6-3 with TRBJ2-1; a possible D gene is TRBD2 (6 bases). Trimming cost V 7 bases and J 6 bases, with 13 bases left between them. This CDR3 comprises 13 residues. CDR1 and CDR2 from the germline V gene are MNHEY and SVGEGT. In nucleotides, the CDR3 is TGTGCCAGCACAAACGGGGGTTTCAATGAGCAGTTCTTC. Translation gives CASTNGGFNEQFF.

The chain has TRBV19 and TRBJ2-5; 7 bases agree with TRBD2. In germline, CDR1 is LNHDA, CDR2 SQIVND (reference sequence). With 8 bases clipped from V and 2 bases from J, the junction kept 11 bases outside the gene matches. The CDR3 is 15 residues long. The CDR3 reads CASQPGLGPQETQYF. CDR3 DNA: TGTGCCAGTCAACCCGGACTAGGACCACAAGAGACCCAGTACTTC.

The chain is built from TRBV10-2 and TRBJ2-1, with D unclear. The CDR3 contains 11 residues. The V end lost 3 bases, the J end lost 8 bases, and 5 bases lay between the germline ends. Germline V gene data show CDR1 as WSHSY and CDR2 as SAAADI. The chain's CDR3 is CASSDDHEQFF. CDR3 DNA sequence: TGCGCCAGCAGTGATGACCATGAGCAGTTCTTC.

The V gene is TRBV14, the J gene TRBJ2-1; D is unclear. Germline CDR1 is SGHDN and CDR2 is FVKESK. V lost 1 base and J lost 9, with 10 bases in between. The CDR3 covers 13 residues. The CDR3 loop reads CASSQGIGIEQFF. CDR3 DNA: TGTGCCAGCAGCCAAGGAATAGGGATTGAGCAGTTCTTC.

This rearrangement joins TRBV29-1 to TRBJ2-7; 9 nucleotides match TRBD1. This CDR3 is 13 amino acids long. Germline CDR1 and CDR2: SQVTM and ANQGSEA. The trim removed 5 bases at V and 6 bases at J, leaving 8 bases unmatched. As DNA, the CDR3 is TGCAGCGTTATTGGGACAGGGTCGTCCGAGCAGTACTTC. This gives the protein CSVIGTGSSEQYF.

V and J are TRBV7-3 and TRBJ2-1; 7 positions match TRBD2. This CDR3 has 16 amino acids. V lost 5 bases and J lost 4; bases outside the gene matches: 11. CDR1 is SGHTA, CDR2 FQGTGA, per germline. The CDR3 DNA reads TGTGCCAGCAGCGCGACTAGCCAAGCACCGTACAATGAGCAGTTCTTC. Amino acid sequence: CASSATSQAPYNEQFF.